The 29 T cell receptor beta chains below were found in one sample sequenced in a study of beta chain features in type 1 diabetes (dated by TCRdb to the late 2010s). Library creation used the immunoSEQ multiplex PCR assay. The High Capacity cDNA Reverse Transcription Kit was used to reverse transcribe all of the isolated RNA, meaning that expressed TCRB transcripts were what got sequenced. Sourced from immuneACCESS, this table was stored by TCRdb with only in-frame sequences that have V and J called. A share of the clones is absent; for the studies checked, an unresolved V gene accounts for under half, and the remainder has no known explanation. Counted in this sample were about 350,000 clones; about 18% of them appeared once. The ten largest clonotypes hold about 0.045% of the sample. The sample taken for sequencing was naive CD4+ T cells from blood. This sample's cell subset or site label indicates: true naive CD4+ T cells. These receptor sequences come from a woman under 30 in good health.

There are a few counts of this clone. The V gene is TRBV4-1, the J gene TRBJ1-5, with D perhaps matching TRBD1 (6 bases). The germline CDR1 and CDR2 sequences are MGHRA and YSYEKL. Trimming took 3 bases from V and 6 from J, leaving 12 bases between them. The CDR3 extends over 14 amino acids. DNA of the CDR3: TGCGCCAGCAGCCAGTCCGGGACACTTCAGCCCCAGCATTTT. Translation: CASSQSGTLQPQHF.

This clone showed up just a few times. J is TRBJ2-7 and V is TRBV21-1; the DNA was not compared with TRBD2, the D call given in the table. TRBV21-1 is recorded as a pseudogene. This CDR3 is 16 amino acids long. Written as DNA, the CDR3 is TGTGCCAGCAGCAAAGAGGGGCCTGGGACTAGTGACGAGCAGTACTTC. This codes for CASSKEGPGTSDEQYF.

This clone has just a few counts. This sequence joins TRBV6-6 and TRBJ2-3; D is perhaps TRBD1 (5 bases). The ends were cut back, 6 bases at V and 2 bases at J, with 15 bases in the middle. The CDR3 has 15 amino acids. Per the germline V gene, CDR1 is MNHNY and CDR2 is SVGAGI (reference sequence). Here the CDR3 reads CASRPTSTDTDTQYF. In DNA form, the CDR3 reads TGTGCCAGCAGGCCCACTTCGACAGACACAGATACGCAGTATTTT.

This clone has more than one count but fewer than ten. The chain has TRBV11-3 and TRBJ2-3, with D possibly matching TRBD2 (6 bases). CDR1 and CDR2 from the germline V gene are SGHNT and YENEEA. This CDR3 has 14 residues. Trimming pared 1 base from V and 1 base from J, leaving 6 bases between. The chain's CDR3 is CASSLGGGTDTQYF. The CDR3 nucleotides read TGTGCCAGCAGCTTAGGCGGGGGCACAGATACGCAGTATTTT.

This chain uses TRBV5-4 with TRBJ1-1; tentatively, D is TRBD1 (6 bases). CDR1 SGHNT and CDR2 YYREEE come from the germline V gene (reference sequence). V lost 2 bases to trimming and J lost 4 bases, with 9 bases between them. The CDR3 runs to 13 residues. DNA of the CDR3: TGTGCCAGCAGCTTAGGGGGTCCCACTGAAGCTTTCTTT. Amino acid sequence: CASSLGGPTEAFF.

In this sample, this clone turned up a few times. The chain links TRBV11-2 to TRBJ2-7; 7 bases line up with TRBD1. The length of the CDR3 is 12 residues. With 5 bases clipped from V and 4 bases from J, the junction kept 2 bases outside the gene matches. The germline V gene has CDR1 SGHAT and CDR2 FQNNGV. The CDR3 DNA is TGTGCCAGCAGCGCACAGGGGTACGAGCAGTACTTC. Its translation is CASSAQGYEQYF.

This chain connects TRBV7-2 to TRBJ1-5; 7 positions agree with TRBD1. There are 15 residues in the CDR3. The ends lost 4 bases at V and 5 bases at J; junction bases unmatched: 8. From germline, CDR1 is SGHTA and CDR2 FQGNSA. In DNA, the CDR3 is TGTGCCAGCAGCTCCCGACAGGGATGGGATCAGCCCCAGCATTTT. It codes for CASSSRQGWDQPQHF.

This chain connects TRBV4-2 to TRBJ2-2; possible D gene TRBD2, 5 bases. Trimming took off 1 base at V and 4 bases at J, with 10 bases between the two ends. This CDR3 has 15 amino acids. Germline CDR1 reads LGHNA; CDR2 reads YNFKEQ. CDR3 region: CASSQGGGITGELFF. The CDR3 nucleotides are TGTGCCAGCAGCCAAGGAGGAGGTATCACCGGGGAGCTGTTTTTT.

The chain is built from TRBV30 and TRBJ2-3; 8 positions match TRBD1. CDR1 is GTSNPN and CDR2 is SVGIG in the germline V gene (reference sequence). The CDR3 is 18 residues long. The V and J ends lost 0 bases and 3 bases, in that order; junction bases with no gene match: 14. The CDR3 loop reads CAWSVLGSTGAVTDTQYF. In DNA, the CDR3 is TGTGCCTGGAGTGTACTGGGGTCGACAGGGGCTGTGACAGATACGCAGTATTTT.

The chain employs TRBV4-3 and TRBJ2-1, with TRBD2 matching 11 bases. CDR1 and CDR2 from the germline V gene are LGHNA and YSLEER. The CDR3 spans 15 residues. J was trimmed by 4 bases and V by 4 bases; bases with no gene match: 3. The CDR3: CASSPGLADYNEQFF. In DNA form, the CDR3 reads TGCGCCAGCAGCCCGGGACTAGCGGATTACAATGAGCAGTTCTTC.

This clone was seen only a few times. V is TRBV18 and J is TRBJ2-3, with TRBD1 matching over 9 bases. Germline assignment: CDR1 KGHSH and CDR2 LQKENI. The CDR3 extends over 16 amino acids. V shed 3 bases, J shed 2 bases, and the junction held 6 bases outside the gene matches. CDR3 protein: CASSPSGTGSTDTQYF. CDR3 sequence (DNA): TGTGCCAGCTCACCGTCCGGGACAGGGTCCACAGATACGCAGTATTTT.

The gene calls are TRBV10-3 and TRBJ2-1, with D maybe TRBD2 (6 bases). There are 12 residues in the CDR3. Germline CDR1 ENHRY, CDR2 SYGVKD. Trimming removed 7 bases from V and 8 bases from J, with 12 bases in between. The DNA of the CDR3 is TGTGCCATCACCTCCACGGGAGATGAGCAGTTCTTC. Encoded protein: CAITSTGDEQFF.

V usage is TRBV30 and J usage is TRBJ2-1, with 7 nucleotides matching TRBD2. The germline V gene has CDR1 GTSNPN and CDR2 SVGIG (reference sequence). V lost 0 bases, J lost 15 bases, and 8 bases stayed unmatched. The CDR3 runs to 12 residues. The CDR3 here is CAWSVREAGWFF. DNA for the CDR3: TGTGCCTGGAGTGTACGGGAAGCGGGGTGGTTCTTC.

V gene TRBV7-9 combines with J gene TRBJ1-1; TRBD1 aligns across 8 bases. V dropped 6 bases and J dropped 5; count of bases not matched to a gene: 8. The germline V gene has CDR1 SEHNR and CDR2 FQNEAQ (reference sequence). This CDR3 comprises 14 residues. CDR3 sequence: CASSYGQGGTEAFF. DNA of the CDR3: TGTGCCAGCAGTTACGGACAGGGAGGGACTGAAGCTTTCTTT.

This clone has just one count. The V gene is TRBV19, the J gene TRBJ2-1; 8 bases map to TRBD2. This CDR3 comprises 14 residues. Trimming cost V 5 bases and J 10 bases; bases outside gene matches: 10. Germline CDR1 reads LNHDA; CDR2 reads SQIVND (reference sequence). CDR3 coding DNA: TGTGCCAGTAGTTCGGCGGGAGGACCTGGGGAGCAGTTCTTC. This encodes CASSSAGGPGEQFF.

This sequence joins TRBV14 and TRBJ2-7; TRBD1 aligns across 7 bases. Germline CDR1 and CDR2: SGHDN and FVKESK. Trimming at V came to 1 base and at J to 0 bases, leaving 9 bases not matched to a gene. CDR3 size: 17 residues. The CDR3 DNA reads as TGTGCCAGCAGCCAAGCCACCCTTAGGGACAGCTCCTACGAGCAGTACTTC. Translation: CASSQATLRDSSYEQYF.

This chain connects TRBV5-4 to TRBJ1-2; a possible D gene is TRBD1 (6 bases). Germline CDR1 is SGHNT and CDR2 is YYREEE (reference sequence). The CDR3 covers 14 residues. The V end lost 0 bases, the J end lost 8 bases, and 14 bases lay between the germline ends. The CDR3 sequence is CASSLDGTISGYTF. As DNA, the CDR3 is TGTGCCAGCAGCTTGGACGGGACAATCTCGGGCTACACCTTC.

This clone was seen more than once but under ten times. The gene calls are TRBV18 and TRBJ2-7, with TRBD1 identical over 7 bases. J was trimmed by 3 bases and V by 5 bases; bases with no gene match: 7. This CDR3 is built from 14 residues. Germline values: CDR1 KGHSH, CDR2 LQKENI. The CDR3 bases are TGTGCCAGCTCATCTGGACAGGCTGGCTACGAGCAGTACTTC. It codes for CASSSGQAGYEQYF.

This clone was found a few times. The V gene is TRBV6-6, the J gene TRBJ1-4; 8 positions match TRBD1. V shed 4 bases and J 4 bases; nucleotides not matched to a gene: 2. Germline-derived CDR1 and CDR2 are MNHNY and SVGAGI (reference sequence). The CDR3 extends over 14 amino acids. The CDR3 loop is CASSSTGVNEKLFF. The CDR3 DNA sequence: TGTGCCAGCAGTTCGACAGGGGTTAATGAAAAACTGTTTTTT.

The V call is TRBV27, the J call TRBJ1-1; D not resolved. The CDR3 has 17 residues. Trimming removed 3 bases at V and 6 bases at J, with 23 bases between. Germline CDR1 reads MNHEY; CDR2 reads SMNVEV (reference sequence). CDR3: CASSLKPPERVVAEAFF. The CDR3 nucleotides read TGTGCCAGCAGTTTGAAGCCTCCCGAGCGGGTGGTGGCTGAAGCTTTCTTT.

This clone was counted only a few times. CDR3 in amino acids: CASSPTANTGELFF. CDR3 nucleotide sequence: TGTGCCAGCAGCCCCACAGCGAACACCGGGGAGCTGTTTTTT. This chain links TRBV6-5 with TRBJ2-2, with D unresolved. With 6 bases removed from V and 0 bases from J, the gap between germline ends came to 8 bases. In germline, CDR1 is MNHEY, CDR2 SVGAGI. The CDR3 is 14 residues long.

This clone came up a few times. The rearrangement links TRBV4-3 to TRBJ2-3; TRBD2 agrees at 13 bases. V shed 3 bases, J shed 4 bases, and the junction held 4 bases outside the gene matches. The CDR3 contains 16 residues. Per germline, CDR1 LGHNA and CDR2 YSLEER. CDR3 nucleotides: TGCGCCAGCAGCCAGGGGGGACTAGCGGGGCCAGATACGCAGTATTTT. Protein: CASSQGGLAGPDTQYF.

The chain uses TRBV29-1 and TRBJ1-2; D gene uncertain. V lost 4 bases and J lost 8, with 8 bases in between. This CDR3 contains 10 residues. CDR1 SQVTM and CDR2 ANQGSEA come from the germline V gene. CDR3 DNA: TGCAGCGTTGGCGGTTGGGGCTACACCTTC. Translating it yields CSVGGWGYTF.

This chain links TRBV4-1 with TRBJ2-5; D is perhaps TRBD2 (5 bases). V lost 1 base to trimming and J lost 4 bases, with 13 bases between them. Germline lookup yields CDR1 MGHRA and CDR2 YSYEKL. The CDR3 has 15 amino acids. The CDR3 nucleotides are TGCGCCAGCAGCCAAGTGCTAGCCGCGGGAGAGACCCAGTACTTC. Amino acid sequence: CASSQVLAAGETQYF.

The genes are TRBV2 and TRBJ2-1; D remains ambiguous. Trimming removed 6 bases at V and 10 bases at J, with 10 bases between. From germline, CDR1 is SNHLY and CDR2 FYNNEI. This CDR3 contains 11 residues. CDR3 loop: CASSLDFEQFF. For the CDR3, the DNA is TGTGCCAGCAGCCTTGACTTCGAGCAGTTCTTC.

The chain is built from TRBV7-9 and TRBJ1-1, with no clear D. The germline CDR1 and CDR2 sequences are SEHNR and FQNEAQ (reference sequence). V gave up 1 base and J gave up 1 base, with 7 bases separating them. The CDR3 consists of 14 residues. The CDR3 loop reads CASSLGAGNTEAFF. As DNA, the CDR3 is TGTGCCAGCAGCTTAGGGGCGGGGAACACTGAAGCTTTCTTT.

This clone was seen a few times. CDR3 sequence reads: CASSSTGFDEQYF. CDR3 bases: TGTGCCAGCAGCTCGACAGGGTTCGACGAGCAGTACTTC. This chain links TRBV5-4 with TRBJ2-7; TRBD1 agrees at 7 bases. There are 13 residues in the CDR3. Looked up from germline, CDR1 is SGHNT and CDR2 is YYREEE (reference sequence). The J segment lost 5 bases and the V segment lost 3 bases, leaving 5 bases of the junction unmatched. Together with reference TRBV5-4 and TRBJ2-7, the CDR3 gives the full variable domain: ETGVTQSPTHLIKTRGQQVTLRCSSQSGHNTVSWYQQALGQGPQFIFQYYREEENGRGNFPPRFSGLQFPNYSSELNVNALELDDSALYLCASSSTGFDEQYFGPGTRLTVT.

The chain carries TRBV15 and TRBJ2-2, with D perhaps TRBD2 (5 bases). CDR1 is LNHNV and CDR2 is YYDKDF in the germline V gene (reference sequence). CDR3 length equals 16 residues. Trimming left V 7 bases short and J 2 bases short, with 17 bases between. The CDR3: CATTKLYGINTGELFF. The CDR3 DNA follows: TGTGCCACCACCAAATTATACGGGATTAACACCGGGGAGCTGTTTTTT.

This clone was seen a single time. This rearrangement joins TRBV19 to TRBJ1-1; TRBD1 matches at 9 bases. This CDR3 spans 15 amino acids. Unmatched junction bases numbered 5, after V lost 5 bases and J lost 1 base. CDR1 LNHDA and CDR2 SQIVND come from the germline V gene (reference sequence). The CDR3 sequence is CASSGQGQGNTEAFF. The CDR3 bases are TGTGCCAGTAGTGGCCAGGGACAGGGGAACACTGAAGCTTTCTTT.